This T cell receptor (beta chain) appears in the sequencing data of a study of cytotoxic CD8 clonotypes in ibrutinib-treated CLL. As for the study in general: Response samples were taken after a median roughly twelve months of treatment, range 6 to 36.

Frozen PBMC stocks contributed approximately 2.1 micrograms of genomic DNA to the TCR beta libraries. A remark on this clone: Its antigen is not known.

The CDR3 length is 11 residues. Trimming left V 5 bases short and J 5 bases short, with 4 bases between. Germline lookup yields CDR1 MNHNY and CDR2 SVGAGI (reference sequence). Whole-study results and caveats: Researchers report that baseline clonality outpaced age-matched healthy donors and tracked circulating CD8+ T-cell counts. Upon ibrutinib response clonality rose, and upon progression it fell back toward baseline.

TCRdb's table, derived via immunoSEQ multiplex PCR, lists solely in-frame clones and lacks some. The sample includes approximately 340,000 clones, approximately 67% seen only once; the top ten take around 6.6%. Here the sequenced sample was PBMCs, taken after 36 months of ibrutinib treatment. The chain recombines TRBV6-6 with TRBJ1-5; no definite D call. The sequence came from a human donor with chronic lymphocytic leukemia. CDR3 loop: CASSPHQPQHF. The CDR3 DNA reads TGTGCCAGCAGTCCCCATCAGCCCCAGCATTTT.